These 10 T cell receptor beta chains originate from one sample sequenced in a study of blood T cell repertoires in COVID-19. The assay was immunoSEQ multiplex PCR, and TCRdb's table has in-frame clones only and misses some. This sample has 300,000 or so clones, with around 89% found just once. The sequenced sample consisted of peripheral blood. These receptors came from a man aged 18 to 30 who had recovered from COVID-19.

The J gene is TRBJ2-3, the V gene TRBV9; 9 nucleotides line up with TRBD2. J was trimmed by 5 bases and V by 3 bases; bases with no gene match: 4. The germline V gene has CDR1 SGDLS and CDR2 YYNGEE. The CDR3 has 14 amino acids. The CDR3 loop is CASSAREGQDTQYF. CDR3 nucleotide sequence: TGTGCCAGCAGCGCGCGGGAGGGCCAAGATACGCAGTATTTT.

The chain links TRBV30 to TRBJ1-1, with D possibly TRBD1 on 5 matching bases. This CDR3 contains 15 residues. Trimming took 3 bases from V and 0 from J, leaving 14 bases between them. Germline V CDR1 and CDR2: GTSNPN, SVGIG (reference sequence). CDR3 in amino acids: CAWRPWGSMNTEAFF. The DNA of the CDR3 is TGTGCCTGGAGACCCTGGGGCAGCATGAACACTGAAGCTTTCTTT.

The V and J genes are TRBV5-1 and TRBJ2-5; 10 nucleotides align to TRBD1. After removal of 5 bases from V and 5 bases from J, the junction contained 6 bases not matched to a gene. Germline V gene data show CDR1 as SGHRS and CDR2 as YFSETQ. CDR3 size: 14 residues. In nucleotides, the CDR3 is TGCGCCAGCAGGACAGGGGGCATGCAGGAGACCCAGTACTTC. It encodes CASRTGGMQETQYF.

In nucleotides, the CDR3 is TGTGCCAGTAGTATTGAAGGCGGGGTCAGCCATGGCTACACCTTC. Translating gives CASSIEGGVSHGYTF. The rearrangement joins TRBV19 to TRBJ1-2; D not resolved. CDR1 and CDR2 from the germline V gene are LNHDA and SQIVND (reference sequence). The V end lost 3 bases, the J end lost 6 bases, and 17 bases lay between the germline ends. The CDR3 has 15 residues.

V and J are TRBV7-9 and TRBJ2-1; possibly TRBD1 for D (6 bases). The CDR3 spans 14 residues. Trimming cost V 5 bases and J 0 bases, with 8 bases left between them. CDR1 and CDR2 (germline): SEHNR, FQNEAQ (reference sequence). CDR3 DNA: TGTGCCAGCAGCCGAGGGGGCTCCTACAATGAGCAGTTCTTC. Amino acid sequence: CASSRGGSYNEQFF.

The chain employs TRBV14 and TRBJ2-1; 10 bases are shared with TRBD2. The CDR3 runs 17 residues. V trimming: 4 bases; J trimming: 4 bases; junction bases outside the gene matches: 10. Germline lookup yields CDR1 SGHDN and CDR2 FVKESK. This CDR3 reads CASSPGASGGLYNEQFF. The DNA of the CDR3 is TGTGCCAGCAGCCCCGGGGCTAGCGGGGGCCTGTACAATGAGCAGTTCTTC.

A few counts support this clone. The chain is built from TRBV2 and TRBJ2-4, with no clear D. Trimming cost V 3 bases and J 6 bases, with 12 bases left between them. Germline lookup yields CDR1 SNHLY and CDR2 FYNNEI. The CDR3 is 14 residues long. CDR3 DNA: TGTGCCAGCAGTGAGGAGATCCCCCCAAACATTCAGTACTTC. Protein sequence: CASSEEIPPNIQYF.

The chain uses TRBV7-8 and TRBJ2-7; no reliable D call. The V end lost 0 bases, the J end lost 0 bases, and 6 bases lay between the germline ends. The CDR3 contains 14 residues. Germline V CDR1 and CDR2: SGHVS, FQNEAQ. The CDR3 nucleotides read TGTGCCAGCAGCTTAGCGCCGAGCTCCTACGAGCAGTACTTC. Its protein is CASSLAPSSYEQYF.

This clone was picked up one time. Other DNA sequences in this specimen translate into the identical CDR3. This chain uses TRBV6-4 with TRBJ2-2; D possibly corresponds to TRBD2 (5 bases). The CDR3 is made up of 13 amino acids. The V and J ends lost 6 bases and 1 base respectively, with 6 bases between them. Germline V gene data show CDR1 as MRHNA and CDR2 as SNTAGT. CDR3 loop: CASSGENTGELFF. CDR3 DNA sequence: TGTGCCAGCAGCGGGGAGAACACCGGGGAGCTGTTTTTT.

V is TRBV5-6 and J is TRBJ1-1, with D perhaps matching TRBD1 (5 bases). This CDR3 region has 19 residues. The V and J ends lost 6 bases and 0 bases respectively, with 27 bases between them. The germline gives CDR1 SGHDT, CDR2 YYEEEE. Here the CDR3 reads CASTPPGFVQVTLNTEAFF. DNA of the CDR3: TGTGCCAGCACCCCACCAGGGTTTGTGCAAGTAACTCTGAACACTGAAGCTTTCTTT.